The count of the clone carrying this T cell receptor beta chain is one. The antigen is undetermined. The sample originates from a study of post-analysis software for immune sequencing data. The overall study: Some patients lacked subtype; others had relapsing-remitting, secondary progressive or progressive-relapsing disease.

CDR1 and CDR2 (germline): DFQATT, SNEGSKA (reference sequence). CDR3 length: 13 residues. Prepared libraries of TCR beta cDNA carried unique molecular identifiers. T cells numbering about 0.85 to 11 million yielded cDNA molecules that totaled about 500,000. TCRdb re-derived calls from the PCR reads in MiXCR, one entry per CDR3 protein. The sample carries a few hundred thousand distinct CDR3 sequences, roughly 34% recorded once. Study-level points and caveats: Compared with controls, patients had more of about 5 TRBV segments, including TRBV5-6, TRBV5-1 and TRBV20-1.

Sequenced material: blood. The clonotype comes from a girl aged 2-17 years with multiple sclerosis. The J gene is TRBJ2-1, the V gene TRBV20-1, with 10 bases that match TRBD1. The last part of the DNA fits TRBJ2-7 better; the J call may be wrong. Here the CDR3 DNA reads TGCAGTGCTTGGGACAGGGGCCACAATGAGCAGTACTTC. It encodes CSAWDRGHNEQYF.